These T cell receptor beta chains were read from a single sample in a study of cytomegalovirus exposure and HLA in healthy donors. Assay: immunoSEQ multiplex PCR; the TCRdb copy retains only in-frame clones and omits some. The sample lists about 120,000 clones; 76% were seen once. What was sequenced was PBMCs. These TCRs come from a woman aged 35 to 49 in good health and CMV-seropositive. Each CDR3 is given with its conserved first and last residue. D genes are given only for firm matches. Only some rows state a clone size, as once, few, many or a class for expanded clones.

D gene	V gene	CDR3 length	J gene	clone size	CDR3 protein	CDR3 DNA
NA	TRBV7-9	13	TRBJ1-5	NA	CASSLYGNQPQHF	TGTGCCAGCAGCTTATACGGGAATCAGCCCCAGCATTTT
TRBD2	TRBV4-2	16	TRBJ2-4	few	CASSQVEGLTKNIQYF	TGTGCCAGCAGCCAAGTCGAGGGACTAACAAAAAACATTCAGTACTTC
NA	TRBV2	13	TRBJ1-5	NA	CASSDLGDQPQHF	TGTGCCAGCAGTGACCTGGGAGACCAGCCCCAGCATTTT
TRBD1	TRBV2	12	TRBJ1-1	once	CASSERTGRAFF	TGTGCCAGCAGCGAAAGGACAGGGCGAGCTTTCTTT
TRBD1	TRBV5-1	14	TRBJ2-5	NA	CASSFTGVQETQYF	TGCGCCAGCAGCTTTACAGGGGTCCAAGAGACCCAGTACTTC
NA	TRBV15	15	TRBJ1-1	NA	CATSRDRVEGTEAFF	TGTGCCACCAGCAGAGATCGGGTGGAGGGGACTGAAGCTTTCTTT
NA	TRBV5-4	12	TRBJ1-1	once	CASYRERAEAFF	TGTGCCAGCTACAGGGAACGGGCTGAAGCTTTCTTT
TRBD1	TRBV5-1	15	TRBJ1-2	few	CASSATPGQGDGYTF	TGCGCCAGCAGCGCAACACCGGGACAGGGGGATGGCTACACCTTC
TRBD1	TRBV6-5	15	TRBJ1-4	few	CASRPQGGPNEKLFF	TGTGCCAGCAGACCCCAGGGGGGCCCTAATGAAAAACTGTTTTTT
TRBD1	TRBV29-1	13	TRBJ2-7	NA	CSVDPGGRDEQYF	TGCAGCGTTGACCCAGGGGGAAGGGACGAGCAGTACTTC
TRBD2	TRBV5-1	19	TRBJ2-7	NA	CASSPTGTSGGAGSNEQYF	TGCGCCAGCAGCCCGACAGGGACTAGCGGGGGGGCCGGTAGTAACGAGCAGTACTTC
TRBD2	TRBV13	17	TRBJ2-7	NA	CASSLAGWLAGSYEQYF	TGTGCCAGCAGCTTAGCCGGGTGGCTAGCGGGGTCCTACGAGCAGTACTTC
NA	TRBV11-2	13	TRBJ1-6	NA	CASSPDRRWPLHF	TGTGCCAGCAGCCCAGACAGGAGGTGGCCCCTCCACTTT
TRBD1	TRBV6-5	13	TRBJ1-6	NA	CASHGQGNSPLHF	TGTGCCAGCCACGGACAGGGTAATTCACCCCTCCACTTT
TRBD1	TRBV13	14	TRBJ2-7	once	CASSLEGASYEQYF	TGTGCCAGCAGCTTAGAGGGGGCCTCCTACGAGCAGTACTTC
NA	TRBV6-6	15	TRBJ2-2	NA	CASSYSGQNTGELFF	TGTGCCAGCAGTTACTCGGGACAGAACACCGGGGAGCTGTTTTTT
TRBD2	TRBV4-2	16	TRBJ2-1	NA	CASSQVGLAGGPEQFF	TGTGCCAGCAGCCAAGTAGGGCTAGCGGGGGGGCCTGAGCAGTTCTTC
NA	TRBV4-1	16	TRBJ2-1	NA	CASSHEITRAANEQFF	TGCGCCAGCAGCCATGAGATAACCAGGGCAGCCAATGAGCAGTTCTTC
TRBD2	TRBV7-9	15	TRBJ2-1	few	CASSPSGAIGYEQFF	TGTGCCAGCAGCCCGAGCGGGGCCATTGGGTATGAGCAGTTCTTC
NA	TRBV5-8	15	TRBJ1-5	NA	CASSLEAGSNQPQHF	TGTGCCAGCAGCTTGGAGGCAGGGTCCAATCAGCCCCAGCATTTT
NA	TRBV29-1	12	TRBJ2-1	NA	CSVAGDYNEQFF	TGCAGCGTTGCAGGGGACTACAATGAGCAGTTCTTC
NA	TRBV7-8	13	TRBJ2-2	many	CASSGGRTGELFF	TGTGCCAGCAGCGGAGGGAGGACCGGGGAGCTGTTTTTT
TRBD2	TRBV5-1	16	TRBJ2-3	few	CASSLYLAGGVDTQYF	TGCGCCAGCAGCTTATATCTAGCGGGGGGAGTGGATACGCAGTATTTT
TRBD1	TRBV9	15	TRBJ1-2	NA	CASTETFGTGGGYTF	TGTGCCAGCACCGAAACCTTCGGGACAGGAGGCGGCTACACCTTC
TRBD1	TRBV7-9	16	TRBJ1-1	few	CASSLTFGTGTAGAFF	TGTGCCAGCAGCCTTACCTTCGGGACAGGGACTGCTGGAGCTTTCTTT
NA	TRBV2	13	TRBJ2-7	NA	CASKFTGYYEQYF	TGTGCCAGCAAGTTTACAGGGTACTACGAGCAGTACTTC
NA	TRBV7-2	14	TRBJ2-7	NA	CASSLGGRTYEQYF	TGTGCCAGCAGCTTAGGAGGCAGAACCTACGAGCAGTACTTC
TRBD2	TRBV5-1	16	TRBJ2-3	NA	CASSLGTSDFTDTQYF	TGCGCCAGCAGCTTAGGGACTAGTGACTTCACAGATACGCAGTATTTT
NA	TRBV6-1	14	TRBJ1-6	few	CASSELPLSSPLHF	TGTGCCAGCAGTGAGTTGCCCCTAAGTTCACCCCTCCACTTT
TRBD2	TRBV4-2	15	TRBJ2-4	few	CASSQGLAGSNIQYF	TGTGCCAGCAGCCAAGGACTAGCGGGGTCGAACATTCAGTACTTC
TRBD1	TRBV18	16	TRBJ2-1	NA	CASSPPGQSGGDEQFF	TGTGCCAGCTCACCACCGGGACAGTCCGGTGGGGATGAGCAGTTCTTC
NA	TRBV5-1	13	TRBJ1-5	NA	CASRAGVEQPQHF	TGCGCCAGCAGAGCAGGGGTAGAGCAGCCCCAGCATTTT
NA	TRBV4-2	16	TRBJ1-5	few	CASSQDWAGHNQPQHF	TGTGCCAGCAGCCAAGATTGGGCAGGTCACAATCAGCCCCAGCATTTT
TRBD2	TRBV6-4	13	TRBJ2-3	few	CASSATSETTQYF	TGTGCCAGCAGTGCGACTAGCGAGACTACGCAGTATTTT
NA	TRBV18	13	TRBJ1-2	NA	CASSPEGYYGYTF	TGTGCCAGCTCACCAGAGGGCTACTATGGCTACACCTTC
TRBD1	TRBV11-2	15	TRBJ2-1	NA	CASSSGTGSYNEQFF	TGTGCCAGCAGCTCCGGGACAGGGTCCTACAATGAGCAGTTCTTC
NA	TRBV4-1	17	TRBJ1-4	few	CASSQPGRAGVNEKLFF	TGCGCCAGCAGCCAACCGGGGCGGGCAGGGGTTAATGAAAAACTGTTTTTT
TRBD1	TRBV9	15	TRBJ2-7	NA	CASSAGQGQFYEQYF	TGTGCCAGCAGCGCGGGACAGGGTCAGTTCTACGAGCAGTACTTC
NA	TRBV2	12	TRBJ1-5	NA	CASRGVNQPQHF	TGTGCCAGCAGGGGAGTTAATCAGCCCCAGCATTTT
TRBD2	TRBV27	16	TRBJ2-5	once	CASSPRLAGGRETQYF	TGTGCCAGCAGTCCTCGACTAGCGGGGGGGCGTGAGACCCAGTACTTC
NA	TRBV10-3	13	TRBJ1-1	NA	CAISLDRNTEAFF	TGTGCCATCAGTTTAGACAGGAACACTGAAGCTTTCTTT
NA	TRBV5-1	17	TRBJ1-1	NA	CASSPSSRVGGNTEAFF	TGCGCCAGCAGCCCATCCTCCAGGGTAGGGGGGAACACTGAAGCTTTCTTT
TRBD2	TRBV7-6	13	TRBJ2-2	NA	CASSLERGGELFF	TGTGCCAGCAGCTTAGAGCGGGGCGGGGAGCTGTTTTTT
TRBD2	TRBV5-4	16	TRBJ2-7	few	CASSSPGLADSYEQYF	TGTGCCAGCAGCTCACCGGGACTAGCGGACTCCTACGAGCAGTACTTC
NA	TRBV7-2	13	TRBJ2-2	few	CASSSREFGELFF	TGTGCCAGCAGCTCCCGGGAATTCGGGGAGCTGTTTTTT
TRBD1	TRBV11-2	16	TRBJ1-6	NA	CASSLAGTGGGSPLHF	TGTGCCAGCAGCTTAGCCGGGACAGGGGGCGGATCACCCCTCCACTTT
NA	TRBV29-1	13	TRBJ1-4	few	CSIHTITNEKLFF	TGCAGCATCCACACGATAACTAATGAAAAACTGTTTTTT
TRBD1	TRBV5-1	14	TRBJ2-7	NA	CASSLDRGHYEQYF	TGCGCCAGCAGCTTGGACAGGGGGCACTACGAGCAGTACTTC
TRBD1	TRBV2	17	TRBJ2-7	NA	CASSFPHQDRGVYEQYF	TGTGCCAGCAGCTTCCCACATCAGGACAGGGGTGTCTACGAGCAGTACTTC
NA	TRBV2	13	TRBJ1-3	NA	CAKRGGSGNTIYF	TGTGCCAAACGGGGGGGCTCTGGAAACACCATATATTTT
TRBD1	TRBV5-4	14	TRBJ1-2	NA	CASTSSDRADGYTF	TGTGCCAGCACCTCGTCCGACAGGGCTGATGGCTACACCTTC
TRBD2	TRBV5-4	14	TRBJ2-7	NA	CASSARDYTYEQYF	TGTGCCAGCAGCGCACGGGACTACACCTACGAGCAGTACTTC
TRBD1	TRBV5-8	15	TRBJ1-2	NA	CASSFGLTGADGYTF	TGTGCCAGCAGCTTTGGACTGACAGGGGCTGATGGCTACACCTTC
NA	TRBV11-2	15	TRBJ2-7	few	CASSLGVGTTDEQYF	TGTGCCAGCAGTCTAGGGGTCGGGACAACGGACGAGCAGTACTTC
NA	TRBV6-1	12	TRBJ2-5	NA	CASSERGETQYF	TGTGCCAGCAGTGAAAGGGGAGAGACCCAGTACTTC
NA	TRBV5-1	15	TRBJ1-1	NA	CASSFQGLESTEAFF	TGCGCCAGCAGCTTTCAGGGGCTGGAGAGCACTGAAGCTTTCTTT
NA	TRBV2	11	TRBJ1-3	once	CASSGAYTIYF	TGTGCCAGCAGTGGGGCCTACACCATATATTTT